The clone carrying this TCR beta chain was picked up many times. Its antigen is still unknown. PBMCs were density-gradient isolated from around 10 ml fresh blood. The CDR3 extends over 12 amino acids. V lost 0 bases and J lost 6, with 5 bases in between. Germline CDR1 and CDR2: SGHAT and FQNNGV. This specimen belongs to a study of Graves' ophthalmopathy and Graves' hyperthyroidism. Regarding the study as a whole: Ophthalmopathy versus stable hyperthyroidism: 13-signature model gave 85% to 90% sensitivity, 81.08% specificity. The model flagged ophthalmopathy progression at about 71% sensitivity and 72% to 85% specificity.

As the template, RNA transcripts were used to amplify TCR beta CDR3 regions. The library came from an HTBI-primed first-round RT-PCR and a second-round multiplex PCR. TCRdb independently ran MiXCR on the multiplex PCR reads; one entry per CDR3 protein. Altogether nearly 400,000 distinct CDR3 sequences are present, around 19% being singletons, with the ten largest covering about 1.6%. This chain uses TRBV11-2 with TRBJ1-1; D is unclear. Input material: peripheral blood. The TCR sequence derives from a woman between 18 and 29 years old with Graves' ophthalmopathy. The CDR3 DNA sequence: TGTGCCAGCAGCTTAGAAGGTTCTGAAGCTTTCTTT. This codes for CASSLEGSEAFF.